Presented here are 22 T cell receptor beta chains from one specimen sequenced in a study of T cell repertoires in cytomegalovirus infection. One entry per CDR3 protein, called by TCRdb with MiXCR from the reads. The profile shows approximately 180,000 distinct CDR3 sequences, roughly a fifth of them singletons. The sample taken for sequencing was PBMCs. The receptors derive from a human donor in good health (CMV status not recorded). Some clones in this sample may be carry-over from other donors' samples.

This clonotype appeared many times. This chain joins TRBV7-2 and TRBJ1-2; D perhaps matches TRBD1 (5 bases). The V end was cut by 0 bases, the J end by 8 bases, with 19 bases between. This CDR3 has 16 residues. CDR1 and CDR2 (germline): SGHTA, FQGNSA. The DNA for the CDR3 is TGTGCCAGCAGCTTAGCGCGCGCGAACCTGGCAGGGGGCTACACCTTC. Its translation: CASSLARANLAGGYTF.

This clonotype was seen only a few times. J is TRBJ1-4 and V is TRBV18; the D gene is possibly TRBD1 (6 bases). This CDR3 has 13 amino acids. Germline loops: CDR1 KGHSH, CDR2 LQKENI. The V end lost 3 bases, the J end lost 5 bases, and 7 bases lay between the germline ends. The CDR3, as DNA: TGTGCCAGCTCACCGGACAGAAATGAAAAACTGTTTTTT. Translation: CASSPDRNEKLFF. The full variable domain, completed using reference TRBV18 and TRBJ1-4, is NAGVMQNPRHLVRRRGQEARLRCSPMKGHSHVYWYRQLPEEGLKFMVYLQKENIIDESGMPKERFSAEFPKEGPSILRIQQVVRGDSAAYFCASSPDRNEKLFFGSGTQLSVL.

This clonotype was seen many times. The rearrangement joins TRBV6-6 to TRBJ1-2; D gene uncertain. Trimming removed 2 bases at V and 4 bases at J, with 5 bases between. The CDR3 extends over 12 amino acids. Germline V gene lookup returns CDR1 MNHNY and CDR2 SVGAGI (reference sequence). The CDR3 loop reads CASSYRAYGYTF. The CDR3 bases are TGTGCCAGCAGTTACCGGGCCTATGGCTACACCTTC.

This clonotype was counted many times. This chain joins TRBV7-8 and TRBJ2-2; the match to TRBD2 covers 12 bases. V lost 5 bases and J lost 7; bases outside the gene matches: 8. CDR1 is SGHVS and CDR2 is FQNEAQ in the germline V gene. The CDR3 sequence is 16 residues long. CDR3 loop: CASSGRLAGVGGELFF. The CDR3 coding sequence is TGTGCCAGCAGCGGGAGACTAGCGGGAGTTGGCGGGGAGCTGTTTTTT.

The chain employs TRBV20-1 and TRBJ2-1; the match to TRBD1 covers 8 bases. The germline V gene encodes CDR1 DFQATT and CDR2 SNEGSKA (reference sequence). The CDR3 sequence is 18 residues long. The V gene end was trimmed by 2 bases and the J gene end by 2 bases; junction bases not matched to a gene: 14. The CDR3 nucleotides are TGCAGTGCTAGAAAGGGACAGGAGATTTGGGACACCTACAATGAGCAGTTCTTC. Its translation is CSARKGQEIWDTYNEQFF.

This clonotype was counted only a few times. The chain is built from TRBV28 and TRBJ2-6; a weak D match, TRBD1 (5 bases). V was clipped by 5 bases and J by 2 bases, with 10 bases between them. CDR3 length: 15 amino acids. CDR1 is MDHEN and CDR2 is SYDVKM in the germline V gene. This chain's CDR3 is CASSPWGAGANVLTF. The CDR3 DNA is TGTGCCAGCAGTCCCTGGGGCGCTGGGGCCAACGTCCTGACTTTC.

The chain employs TRBV6-5 and TRBJ2-5; D perhaps matches TRBD1 (6 bases). Per the germline V gene, CDR1 is MNHEY and CDR2 is SVGAGI. The CDR3 runs 15 residues. With 4 bases removed from V and 0 bases from J, the gap between germline ends came to 12 bases. This CDR3 is CASSFGQWYQETQYF. DNA for the CDR3: TGTGCCAGCAGTTTCGGACAGTGGTACCAAGAGACCCAGTACTTC.

This rearrangement joins TRBV14 to TRBJ2-3, with TRBD2 identical over 7 bases. Germline CDR1 SGHDN, CDR2 FVKESK. J gave up 0 bases and V 6 bases, and 6 bases lay outside the gene matches. This CDR3 comprises 15 residues. Here the CDR3 DNA reads TGTGCCAGCAGTCATGGGAGGGTCAGCACAGATACGCAGTATTTT. This encodes CASSHGRVSTDTQYF.

V usage is TRBV7-2 and J usage is TRBJ1-1, with D unclear. Trimming took off 7 bases at V and 4 bases at J, with 19 bases between the two ends. The CDR3 sequence is 15 residues long. CDR1 and CDR2 from the germline V gene are SGHTA and FQGNSA. The DNA for the CDR3 is TGTGCCAGCATTCAAATACGTCCCGGCGGCACTGAAGCTTTCTTT. Translating gives CASIQIRPGGTEAFF.

This clonotype appeared many times. This rearrangement joins TRBV20-1 to TRBJ2-7, with 10 bases fitting TRBD2. This CDR3 region has 14 residues. Germline V gene data show CDR1 as DFQATT and CDR2 as SNEGSKA (reference sequence). After removal of 4 bases from V and 3 bases from J, the junction contained 6 bases not matched to a gene. CDR3 coding DNA: TGCAGTGCTACTAGGTCTAGCGGGAGCTACGAGCAGTACTTC. Translation: CSATRSSGSYEQYF.

The sample holds a few counts of this clonotype. The V gene is TRBV6-6, the J gene TRBJ1-5; 9 nucleotides align to TRBD1. The CDR3 has 16 amino acids. Unmatched junction bases numbered 2, after V lost 0 bases and J lost 2 bases. Germline V lookup: CDR1 MNHNY, CDR2 SVGAGI (reference sequence). The CDR3 here is CASSYSRDRGNQPQHF. Here the CDR3 DNA reads TGTGCCAGCAGTTACTCCAGGGACAGGGGCAATCAGCCCCAGCATTTT.

J is TRBJ2-1 and V is TRBV2; no clear D. Looked up from germline, CDR1 is SNHLY and CDR2 is FYNNEI. Between the trimmed V and J ends, which lost 0 bases and 14 bases, there was a span of 14 bases. The CDR3 length is 13 residues. The CDR3 region is CASSEAEDGDEFF. DNA for the CDR3: TGTGCCAGCAGTGAAGCTGAGGACGGAGACGAGTTCTTC.

This clonotype has just a few counts. V is TRBV29-1 and J is TRBJ2-2; tentatively, D is TRBD2 (6 bases). CDR1 is SQVTM, CDR2 ANQGSEA, per germline. With 1 base removed from V and 5 bases from J, the gap between germline ends came to 8 bases. The CDR3 totals 13 residues. CDR3 bases: TGCAGCGTTGAAGCGGGAGTAACCGGGGAGCTGTTTTTT. Its protein is CSVEAGVTGELFF.

This clonotype has only a few counts. The rearrangement links TRBV12-5 to TRBJ2-6; D not certain. The germline V gene has CDR1 LGHNT and CDR2 FRNRAP. The length of the CDR3 is 15 residues. V lost 3 bases, J lost 0 bases, and 6 bases lay in between. This chain's CDR3 is CASGFVDSGANVLTF. In DNA, the CDR3 is TGTGCTAGTGGTTTTGTCGACTCTGGGGCCAACGTCCTGACTTTC.

CDR3 region: CAISDMQGGGYTF. Here the CDR3 DNA reads TGTGCCATCAGTGATATGCAGGGTGGCGGCTACACCTTC. The rearrangement uses TRBV10-3 and TRBJ1-2; possibly TRBD1 for D (5 bases). V was pared by 3 bases and J by 8 bases, with 13 bases between. Germline V gene data show CDR1 as ENHRY and CDR2 as SYGVKD. This CDR3 contains 13 residues.

The chain uses TRBV6-5 and TRBJ2-2; 10 positions match TRBD2. This CDR3 spans 15 amino acids. The V gene end was trimmed by 3 bases and the J gene end by 6 bases; junction bases not matched to a gene: 4. CDR1 MNHEY and CDR2 SVGAGI come from the germline V gene. CDR3: CASSYRSGGSGELFF. CDR3 sequence (DNA): TGTGCCAGCAGTTATCGTAGCGGGGGGTCCGGGGAGCTGTTTTTT.

This clonotype came up many times. The genes are TRBV7-2 and TRBJ1-1; 9 nucleotides agree with TRBD1. This CDR3 has 14 residues. The germline V gene encodes CDR1 SGHTA and CDR2 FQGNSA. Unmatched junction bases numbered 12, after V lost 5 bases and J lost 11 bases. This chain's CDR3 is CASSLGTGIGSAFF. The CDR3 DNA is TGTGCCAGCAGCCTCGGGACAGGGATCGGGTCGGCTTTCTTT. Variable domain in full (rest from reference TRBV7-2 and TRBJ1-1): GAGVSQSPSNKVTEKGKDVELRCDPISGHTALYWYRQSLGQGLEFLIYFQGNSAPDKSGLPSDRFSAERTGGSVSTLTIQRTQQEDSAVYLCASSLGTGIGSAFFGQGTRLTVV.

This clonotype was picked up a small number of times. The chain links TRBV5-1 to TRBJ1-4; D is perhaps TRBD1 (5 bases). In germline, CDR1 is SGHRS, CDR2 YFSETQ. The CDR3 has 20 residues. Trimming removed 4 bases from V and 2 bases from J, with 27 bases in between. Written as DNA, the CDR3 is TGCGCCAGCAGCCCCGGAAGGGGCTCATCAAGCGGGGGGACTAATGAAAAACTGTTTTTT. Protein sequence: CASSPGRGSSSGGTNEKLFF.

J is TRBJ2-7 and V is TRBV6-6, with 7 bases aligning to TRBD2. J was trimmed by 2 bases and V by 2 bases; bases with no gene match: 3. This CDR3 has 14 amino acids. Per the germline V gene, CDR1 is MNHNY and CDR2 is SVGAGI (reference sequence). In DNA form, the CDR3 reads TGTGCCAGCAGTTACGAGGGAGGGCCCTACGAGCAGTACTTC. Amino acid sequence: CASSYEGGPYEQYF.

The CDR3 coding sequence is TGTGCCAGCAGCTTATCGGCAGGGCACGATGAAAAACTGTTTTTT. The encoded protein is CASSLSAGHDEKLFF. V usage is TRBV13 and J usage is TRBJ1-4, with D perhaps TRBD1 (5 bases). Germline-derived CDR1 and CDR2 are PRHDT and FYEKMQ (reference sequence). This CDR3 is 15 amino acids long. The ends were cut back, 2 bases at V and 6 bases at J, with 13 bases in the middle.

This clonotype was seen a few times. The V and J genes are TRBV28 and TRBJ1-2; 10 bases align to TRBD1. With 7 bases clipped from V and 1 base from J, the junction kept 3 bases outside the gene matches. Germline lookup yields CDR1 MDHEN and CDR2 SYDVKM. The CDR3 contains 14 residues. In DNA, the CDR3 is TGTGCCAGCACCTGGACAGGGGGTAACTATGGCTACACCTTC. Translating it yields CASTWTGGNYGYTF.

This clonotype was seen only a few times. The chain is built from TRBV10-3 and TRBJ2-7, with D perhaps given as TRBD1 or TRBD2 (6 bases each). The germline CDR1 and CDR2 sequences are ENHRY and SYGVKD. The CDR3 has 14 amino acids. Trimming took off 0 bases at V and 3 bases at J, with 9 bases between the two ends. The CDR3 DNA sequence: TGTGCCATCAGTGAGTCGGAGGGGGGCTACGAGCAGTACTTC. This gives the protein CAISESEGGYEQYF.